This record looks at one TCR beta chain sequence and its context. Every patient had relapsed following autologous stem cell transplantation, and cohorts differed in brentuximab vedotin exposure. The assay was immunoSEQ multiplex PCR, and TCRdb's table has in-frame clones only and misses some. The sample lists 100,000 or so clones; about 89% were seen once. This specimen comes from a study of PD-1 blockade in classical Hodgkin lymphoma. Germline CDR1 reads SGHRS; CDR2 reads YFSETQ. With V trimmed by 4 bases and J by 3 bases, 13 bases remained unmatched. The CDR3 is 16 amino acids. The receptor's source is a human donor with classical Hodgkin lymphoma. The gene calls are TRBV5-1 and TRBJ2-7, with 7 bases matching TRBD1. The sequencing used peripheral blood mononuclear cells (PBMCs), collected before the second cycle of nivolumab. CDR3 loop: CASSQNIGTAFYEQYF. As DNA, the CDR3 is TGCGCCAGCAGCCAAAATATCGGGACAGCTTTCTACGAGCAGTACTTC.